A single sample gave rise to the 20 T cell receptor beta chains below, sequenced in a study of T cell responses to AZD1222 COVID-19 vaccine. Profiling relied on immunoSEQ multiplex PCR, and the TCRdb table lists in-frame clones only, not all of them. The data hold about 92,000 clones, with roughly nine tenths observed a single time. The specimen was peripheral blood, collected on day 0 of AZD1222 vaccination. Every receptor here comes from an adult in good health.

The chain links TRBV3-1 (or the pseudogene TRBV3-2) to TRBJ1-2; 7 positions agree with TRBD1. The CDR3 contains 15 residues. Germline lookup yields CDR1 LGHDT and CDR2 YNNKEL (reference sequence). The ends lost 2 bases at V and 5 bases at J; junction bases unmatched: 8. CDR3 sequence (DNA): TGTGCCAGCAGCCAACATGACAGGGTCGGGTATGGCTACACCTTC. It is translated as CASSQHDRVGYGYTF.

The V call is TRBV28, the J call TRBJ2-6; tentative D call: TRBD2 (6 bases). This CDR3 region has 17 residues. The V end was cut by 3 bases, the J end by 2 bases, with 14 bases between. Germline assignment: CDR1 MDHEN and CDR2 SYDVKM. The chain's CDR3 is CASSFGGWLTGANVLTF. The DNA for the CDR3 is TGTGCCAGCAGTTTTGGGGGGTGGTTGACTGGGGCCAACGTCCTGACTTTC.

V gene TRBV29-1 combines with J gene TRBJ2-2, with D tentatively TRBD2 (7 bases). The CDR3 covers 15 residues. Trimming left V 6 bases short and J 0 bases short, with 14 bases between. The germline V gene encodes CDR1 SQVTM and CDR2 ANQGSEA. CDR3 nucleotides: TGCAGCGTACTGGGAGGGGGTACGAACACCGGGGAGCTGTTTTTT. Translating gives CSVLGGGTNTGELFF.

The V and J genes are TRBV4-3 and TRBJ2-1; TRBD2 aligns across 8 bases. The CDR3 consists of 15 residues. V lost 0 bases to trimming and J lost 10 bases; unmatched junction nucleotides: 8. In germline, CDR1 is LGHNA, CDR2 YSLEER. In DNA form, the CDR3 reads TGCGCCAGCAGCCAAGAACTAGCGGCTAATGTAGAGCAGTTCTTC. It encodes CASSQELAANVEQFF.

In its sample, this clone was seen once. The CDR3 DNA follows: TGTGCCAGCAGCCAAGTTCCAGGAGGAGAGACCCAGTACTTC. Translation: CASSQVPGGETQYF. J is TRBJ2-5 and V is TRBV3-1 (or the pseudogene TRBV3-2), with D perhaps matching TRBD2 (5 bases). The V gene lost 1 base and the J gene lost 4 bases, with 10 bases spanning the gap. CDR3 size: 14 residues. The germline gives CDR1 LGHDT, CDR2 YNNKEL (reference sequence).

The chain has TRBV9 and TRBJ2-7; TRBD2 aligns across 7 bases. Trimming removed 4 bases from V and 6 bases from J; junction bases left unmatched: 10. Germline CDR1 reads SGDLS; CDR2 reads YYNGEE. This CDR3 is built from 14 residues. The chain's CDR3 is CASSPSGYRLEQYF. DNA of the CDR3: TGTGCCAGCAGCCCTAGCGGATACCGGCTCGAGCAGTACTTC. Variable domain in full (rest from reference TRBV9 and TRBJ2-7): DSGVTQTPKHLITATGQRVTLRCSPRSGDLSVYWYQQSLDQGLQFLIQYYNGEERAKGNILERFSAQQFPDLHSELNLSSLELGDSALYFCASSPSGYRLEQYFGPGTRLTVT.

This chain links TRBV3-1 (or the pseudogene TRBV3-2) with TRBJ1-3; TRBD1 agrees at 9 bases. CDR1 is LGHDT and CDR2 is YNNKEL in the germline V gene (reference sequence). J lost 7 bases, V lost 4 bases, and 8 bases had no gene match. CDR3 size: 15 residues. The CDR3 DNA follows: TGTGCCAGCAGCCTCGGACAGGGGCCCGGCAACACCATATATTTT. The encoded protein is CASSLGQGPGNTIYF.

This chain links TRBV9 with TRBJ2-3; D remains unclear. The V gene lost 3 bases and the J gene lost 1 base, with 15 bases spanning the gap. The CDR3 is made up of 16 amino acids. Germline loops: CDR1 SGDLS, CDR2 YYNGEE. The CDR3 DNA reads as TGTGCCAGCAGCGCGAGGCGTATTACAGGCACAGATACGCAGTATTTT. It specifies CASSARRITGTDTQYF. The whole variable domain, filled in from reference TRBV9 and TRBJ2-3, reads DSGVTQTPKHLITATGQRVTLRCSPRSGDLSVYWYQQSLDQGLQFLIQYYNGEERAKGNILERFSAQQFPDLHSELNLSSLELGDSALYFCASSARRITGTDTQYFGPGTRLTVL.

This rearrangement joins TRBV12-5 to TRBJ1-1; the D gene is possibly TRBD1 (5 bases). Germline CDR1 is LGHNT and CDR2 is FRNRAP. Trimming cost V 4 bases and J 3 bases, with 9 bases left between them. The CDR3 is 13 amino acids. The CDR3 DNA reads as TGTGCTAGTGGTTCCGGACATTACACTGAAGCTTTCTTT. Residues: CASGSGHYTEAFF.

This chain uses TRBV5-5 with TRBJ1-1, with a possible D match to TRBD1 (5 bases). The ends were cut back, 4 bases at V and 3 bases at J, with 16 bases in the middle. Germline V gene data show CDR1 as SGHKS and CDR2 as YYEKEE (reference sequence). The CDR3 runs to 15 residues. The CDR3 coding sequence is TGTGCCAGCAGCAGTACCGGGGGGAGTGACACTGAAGCTTTCTTT. As protein: CASSSTGGSDTEAFF.

V and J are TRBV27 and TRBJ1-6, with D tentatively TRBD1 (6 bases). V was pared by 6 bases and J by 8 bases, with 14 bases between. CDR1 and CDR2 (germline): MNHEY, SMNVEV (reference sequence). This CDR3 has 14 amino acids. The CDR3 protein is CASRPIEGDSPLHF. CDR3 nucleotides: TGTGCCAGCAGACCCATAGAGGGGGATTCACCCCTCCACTTT.

The chain is built from TRBV4-2 and TRBJ2-5; 11 bases are a match to TRBD2. CDR1 and CDR2 (germline): LGHNA, YNFKEQ. This CDR3 comprises 18 residues. J lost 2 bases, V lost 0 bases, and 8 bases had no gene match. The CDR3 loop reads CASSQERGTSGLQETQYF. CDR3 nucleotide sequence: TGTGCCAGCAGCCAAGAAAGGGGGACTAGCGGCCTACAAGAGACCCAGTACTTC.

This chain joins TRBV13 and TRBJ1-6; 9 bases align to TRBD1. Looked up from germline, CDR1 is PRHDT and CDR2 is FYEKMQ (reference sequence). This CDR3 has 20 amino acids. V was clipped by 0 bases and J by 0 bases; unmatched bases: 9. The CDR3: CASSLGKRQGGSSYNSPLHF. The CDR3 DNA is TGTGCCAGCAGCTTAGGCAAACGACAGGGGGGAAGCTCCTATAATTCACCCCTCCACTTT.

The V and J genes are TRBV18 and TRBJ1-2; unclear D gene. This CDR3 contains 14 residues. V lost 3 bases and J lost 2, with 10 bases in between. The germline V gene has CDR1 KGHSH and CDR2 LQKENI. CDR3: CASSPAGKNYGYTF. The CDR3 DNA follows: TGTGCCAGCTCACCGGCAGGAAAAAACTATGGCTACACCTTC.

This CDR3 reads CASSRWPGASEAFF. The CDR3 nucleotides read TGTGCCAGCAGTCGATGGCCGGGGGCTTCAGAAGCTTTCTTT. This rearrangement joins TRBV27 to TRBJ1-1; tentative D call: TRBD1 (6 bases). Trimming took 5 bases from V and 8 from J, leaving 18 bases between them. Germline V gene lookup returns CDR1 MNHEY and CDR2 SMNVEV (reference sequence). The CDR3 is made up of 14 amino acids.

This chain joins TRBV5-1 and TRBJ2-2, with D uncertain. The germline gives CDR1 SGHRS, CDR2 YFSETQ. This CDR3 has 15 amino acids. The germline V and J ends were trimmed by 0 bases and 1 base, with 7 bases remaining between them. CDR3 nucleotides: TGCGCCAGCAGCTTGGGAGGTTTGAACACCGGGGAGCTGTTTTTT. Its translation is CASSLGGLNTGELFF.

V usage is TRBV5-1 and J usage is TRBJ2-2; 13 bases align to TRBD2. Germline lookup yields CDR1 SGHRS and CDR2 YFSETQ. The J segment lost 5 bases and the V segment lost 4 bases, leaving 5 bases of the junction unmatched. The CDR3 totals 16 residues. This CDR3 is CASSGRTSGGTGELFF. CDR3 nucleotide sequence: TGCGCCAGCAGCGGGCGGACTAGCGGGGGAACCGGGGAGCTGTTTTTT.

V and J are TRBV20-1 and TRBJ1-2, with 7 bases fitting TRBD1. The CDR3 is 13 amino acids. Looked up from germline, CDR1 is DFQATT and CDR2 is SNEGSKA (reference sequence). The trim removed 3 bases at V and 5 bases at J, leaving 6 bases unmatched. The CDR3 sequence is CSASPGQLYGYTF. The CDR3 region has the DNA TGCAGTGCTAGTCCGGGACAGCTGTATGGCTACACCTTC.

The chain uses TRBV4-2 and TRBJ2-1, with 8 positions matching TRBD1. Germline V CDR1 and CDR2: LGHNA, YNFKEQ. The length of the CDR3 is 17 residues. The J segment lost 6 bases and the V segment lost 4 bases, leaving 14 bases of the junction unmatched. DNA for the CDR3: TGTGCCAGCAGCCCAGATTTAGCCGGGACAGGAATCAATGAGCAGTTCTTC. The encoded protein is CASSPDLAGTGINEQFF.

The CDR3 DNA sequence: TGTGCCAGCAGCCAAGTTCGGCGGACTAGCGGGGGTGATGACACAGATACGCAGTATTTT. Its translation: CASSQVRRTSGGDDTDTQYF. The chain couples TRBV3-1 (or the pseudogene TRBV3-2) to TRBJ2-3, with TRBD2 matching over 13 bases. The CDR3 length is 20 residues. Germline V lookup: CDR1 LGHDT, CDR2 YNNKEL (reference sequence). J gave up 2 bases and V 1 base, and 12 bases lay outside the gene matches.